The 10 T cell receptor beta chains reported below all come from one sample, sequenced in a study of CD8+ T cells in alopecia areata. RNA extraction was followed by reverse transcription into cDNA, which acted as the sequencing template. The repertoire was sequenced with immunoSEQ multiplex PCR; TCRdb's copy has only in-frame clones and lacks some. Found here are about 200,000 clones, roughly three fifths of them singletons; the top ten hold over 4%. Sequences were obtained from CD8+ T cells sorted from blood. The receptors shown here come from a human donor in good health.

This clone has ten or more counts. Other DNA sequences in the sample encode the same CDR3. The gene calls are TRBV6-4 and TRBJ2-3, with TRBD2 matching over 11 bases. J lost 5 bases, V lost 5 bases, and 3 bases had no gene match. The germline V gene encodes CDR1 MRHNA and CDR2 SNTAGT. The CDR3 extends over 14 amino acids. CDR3 in amino acids: CASSLAGGQDTQYF. The CDR3 DNA follows: TGTGCCAGCAGTTTAGCGGGGGGGCAAGATACGCAGTATTTT.

The rearrangement links TRBV30 to TRBJ2-3; D remains unclear. Per germline, CDR1 GTSNPN and CDR2 SVGIG (reference sequence). There are 15 residues in the CDR3. V lost 0 bases to trimming and J lost 0 bases, with 10 bases between them. The CDR3 loop is CAWSVGLSSTDTQYF. The CDR3 nucleotides read TGTGCCTGGAGTGTAGGCCTCTCTAGCACAGATACGCAGTATTTT.

The chain is built from TRBV29-1 and TRBJ1-1; maybe TRBD1 (6 bases). The V end lost 3 bases, the J end lost 4 bases, and 18 bases lay between the germline ends. This CDR3 contains 15 residues. Per the germline V gene, CDR1 is SQVTM and CDR2 is ANQGSEA. The CDR3: CSVEVGQGLGTEAFF. CDR3 bases: TGCAGCGTTGAGGTCGGGCAGGGGCTGGGCACTGAAGCTTTCTTT.

The V gene is TRBV4-1, the J gene TRBJ2-7, with D unresolved. Germline lookup yields CDR1 MGHRA and CDR2 YSYEKL. This CDR3 is 13 amino acids long. The germline V and J ends were trimmed by 1 base and 7 bases, with 11 bases remaining between them. As DNA, the CDR3 is TGCGCCAGCAGCCAAGCGGGTGGGAAGGAGCAGTACTTC. Its translation is CASSQAGGKEQYF.

This clone was counted only a few times. The chain employs TRBV12-5 and TRBJ2-5, with D tentatively TRBD2 (5 bases). The V gene lost 1 base and the J gene lost 5 bases, with 8 bases spanning the gap. Germline CDR1 is LGHNT and CDR2 is FRNRAP. This CDR3 contains 13 residues. The CDR3 sequence: CASGLGELETQYF. DNA of the CDR3: TGTGCTAGTGGTTTGGGGGAGTTGGAGACCCAGTACTTC.

The chain joins TRBV19 to TRBJ1-2; D not resolved. The V end lost 3 bases, the J end lost 1 base, and 15 bases lay between the germline ends. Germline loops: CDR1 LNHDA, CDR2 SQIVND (reference sequence). This CDR3 is 16 amino acids long. CDR3 protein: CASSIIPGEINYGYTF. The DNA for the CDR3 is TGTGCCAGTAGTATCATACCGGGAGAAATTAACTATGGCTACACCTTC.

This clone was found a few times. This chain joins TRBV19 and TRBJ1-5, with D possibly matching TRBD1 (5 bases). The CDR3 totals 13 residues. CDR1 LNHDA and CDR2 SQIVND come from the germline V gene (reference sequence). Trimming shortened V by 6 bases and J by 2 bases, and 8 bases separated the two germline ends. CDR3 residues: CASRPGRNQPQHF. CDR3 sequence (DNA): TGTGCCAGTAGGCCAGGGCGCAATCAGCCCCAGCATTTT. Based on the CDR3 plus reference TRBV19 and TRBJ1-5, the full variable domain is DGGITQSPKYLFRKEGQNVTLSCEQNLNHDAMYWYRQDPGQGLRLIYYSQIVNDFQKGDIAEGYSVSREKKESFPLTVTSAQKNPTAFYLCASRPGRNQPQHFGDGTRLSIL.

The rearrangement links TRBV2 to TRBJ2-3, with 9 bases that match TRBD2. This CDR3 has 17 residues. Looked up from germline, CDR1 is SNHLY and CDR2 is FYNNEI. With V trimmed by 4 bases and J by 8 bases, 16 bases remained unmatched. CDR3 in DNA: TGTGCCAGCAGTGTTTCCTCAGCGGGGGGATCCGGGCGTACGCAGTATTTT. Its translation: CASSVSSAGGSGRTQYF.

The chain carries TRBV7-2 and TRBJ2-7; 11 bases map to TRBD2. After removal of 3 bases from V and 0 bases from J, the junction contained 4 bases not matched to a gene. Per germline, CDR1 SGHTA and CDR2 FQGNSA. The CDR3 is 16 residues long. The CDR3 protein is CASSFSGGESSYEQYF. As DNA, the CDR3 is TGTGCCAGCAGCTTTAGCGGGGGGGAGAGCTCCTACGAGCAGTACTTC.

This clone was seen a few times. The gene calls are TRBV5-4 and TRBJ2-1, with D possibly TRBD2 on 6 matching bases. This CDR3 is built from 11 residues. Germline loops: CDR1 SGHNT, CDR2 YYREEE (reference sequence). V lost 0 bases to trimming and J lost 12 bases, with 7 bases between them. The CDR3 protein is CASSLAGVQFF. In DNA, the CDR3 is TGTGCCAGCAGCTTGGCGGGGGTGCAGTTCTTC.